The 21 T cell receptor beta chains below come from one sample, sequenced in a study of T-cell reconstitution after alpha-beta-depleted transplantation in children (dated by TCRdb to 2016 to 2018). Library creation used PCR. The instrument given in TCRdb is Illumina HiSeq 2500. TCR libraries were prepared with molecular barcoding, using unique molecular identifiers to normalize TCRbeta repertoire quantification. Starting from the raw public reads, TCRdb applied fastp trimming at Q25, assembled clones with MiXCR and retained in-frame beta chains. Identical CDR3 proteins give one entry, which carries the most common genes and DNA. The table for this sample lists 360,000 or so distinct CDR3 sequences; roughly 22% of them were counted only once. Of the sample, 3% to 4% is held by the ten largest clones. The source material was PBMCs from the stem cell graft donor, sampled from the stem cell graft. The receptors here all came from a human donor who donated a stem cell graft to a child with acute myeloid leukemia.

The V and J genes are TRBV9 and TRBJ2-1; TRBD2 matches 12 bases. V dropped 0 bases and J dropped 9; count of bases not matched to a gene: 4. CDR3 size: 15 residues. The germline CDR1 and CDR2 sequences are SGDLS and YYNGEE. The CDR3 DNA sequence: TGTGCCAGCAGCGTAGGACTAGCGGGAGTTGGTGAGCAGTTCTTC. Translating gives CASSVGLAGVGEQFF.

The table lists this clonotype with many counts. V gene TRBV29-1 combines with J gene TRBJ2-7; no firm D call. The CDR3 loop spans 13 amino acids. The ends were cut back, 3 bases at V and 1 base at J, with 10 bases in the middle. Germline V lookup: CDR1 SQVTM, CDR2 ANQGSEA. The CDR3 nucleotides read TGCAGCGTTGAGTCTTCAGATTCCTACGAGCAGTACTTC. Translating it yields CSVESSDSYEQYF.

This clonotype was found many times. The chain couples TRBV29-1 to TRBJ2-5, with D possibly TRBD2 on 6 matching bases. V was cut by 7 bases and J by 2 bases, with 11 bases left in between. This CDR3 comprises 12 residues. From germline, CDR1 is SQVTM and CDR2 ANQGSEA. The CDR3 here is CSGRDWQETQYF. The CDR3 DNA reads TGCAGCGGCCGGGACTGGCAAGAGACCCAGTACTTC.

The CDR3 DNA is TGCAGCGCCTGGACTAGTCACGAGCAGTACTTC. It yields the protein CSAWTSHEQYF. V gene TRBV29-1 combines with J gene TRBJ2-7; 7 nucleotides match TRBD2. The CDR3 runs 11 residues. CDR1 is SQVTM and CDR2 is ANQGSEA in the germline V gene. With V trimmed by 7 bases and J by 5 bases, 5 bases remained unmatched.

This clonotype was detected once. The chain employs TRBV7-3 and TRBJ2-3; TRBD1 agrees at 9 bases. The CDR3 spans 14 residues. The germline V gene encodes CDR1 SGHTA and CDR2 FQGTGA. After removal of 4 bases from V and 3 bases from J, the junction contained 2 bases not matched to a gene. As DNA, the CDR3 is TGTGCCAGCAGCTGGGGGACAGGGACAGATACGCAGTATTTT. It translates to CASSWGTGTDTQYF.

The chain has TRBV7-9 and TRBJ1-1, with no clear D. Between the trimmed V and J ends, which lost 5 bases and 2 bases, there was a span of 15 bases. Germline V CDR1 and CDR2: SEHNR, FQNEAQ (reference sequence). CDR3 length: 15 residues. This CDR3 reads CASSLGATINTEAFF. CDR3 bases: TGTGCCAGCAGCCTAGGAGCTACAATAAACACTGAAGCTTTCTTT.

The rearrangement links TRBV27 to TRBJ2-7; D ambiguous. Germline CDR1 and CDR2: MNHEY and SMNVEV (reference sequence). CDR3 length: 14 amino acids. The V and J ends lost 6 bases and 1 base respectively, with 13 bases between them. CDR3 region: CASSPQAYSYEQYF. The CDR3 coding sequence is TGTGCCAGCAGCCCTCAGGCGTATTCCTACGAGCAGTACTTC.

In this sample, this clonotype turned up many times. The chain carries TRBV9 and TRBJ2-7; TRBD2 agrees at 9 bases. The CDR3 is 14 amino acids. V lost 2 bases and J lost 3; bases outside the gene matches: 3. Germline V gives CDR1 SGDLS, CDR2 YYNGEE. Here the CDR3 reads CASSVAGGVYEQYF. The CDR3 DNA follows: TGTGCCAGCAGCGTGGCGGGAGGGGTCTACGAGCAGTACTTC.

This clonotype has only a few counts. The chain links TRBV10-3 to TRBJ1-2; D uncertain. V was cut by 2 bases and J by 4 bases, with 8 bases left in between. The CDR3 covers 13 residues. Germline CDR1 is ENHRY and CDR2 is SYGVKD. CDR3 sequence reads: CAISEDGSYGYTF. In nucleotides, the CDR3 is TGTGCCATCAGTGAGGACGGCAGCTATGGCTACACCTTC.

This clonotype has at least ten counts. The chain uses TRBV7-3 and TRBJ2-1, with D perhaps given as TRBD1 or TRBD2 (6 bases each). V lost 3 bases to trimming and J lost 9 bases, with 15 bases between them. Germline V gives CDR1 SGHTA, CDR2 FQGTGA. This CDR3 contains 14 residues. In DNA, the CDR3 is TGTGCCAGCAGCTTCGGGACTGGGGGCGTTGAGCAGTTCTTC. This encodes CASSFGTGGVEQFF.

This clonotype was detected many times. The chain is built from TRBV20-1 and TRBJ2-5, with TRBD2 matching over 7 bases. Per germline, CDR1 DFQATT and CDR2 SNEGSKA (reference sequence). The CDR3 totals 14 residues. Trimming removed 8 bases from V and 5 bases from J; junction bases left unmatched: 14. The CDR3 DNA reads as TGCAGTACCCCCGGCGGGAGAGGGCGGGAGACCCAGTACTTC. Translation gives CSTPGGRGRETQYF.

This chain joins TRBV6-4 and TRBJ2-2, with D possibly TRBD1 on 5 matching bases. The CDR3 length is 11 residues. V was trimmed by 6 bases and J by 9 bases, leaving 8 bases between them. The germline V gene has CDR1 MRHNA and CDR2 SNTAGT. CDR3 in amino acids: CASRTVWELFF. The DNA of the CDR3 is TGTGCCAGCAGGACAGTATGGGAGCTGTTTTTT.

V and J are TRBV4-1 and TRBJ2-3; 7 nucleotides agree with TRBD1. The J segment lost 3 bases and the V segment lost 2 bases, leaving 2 bases of the junction unmatched. Germline V gene sequence: CDR1 MGHRA, CDR2 YSYEKL. CDR3 length: 14 residues. The DNA for the CDR3 is TGCGCCAGCAGCCAACGACAGGGAACAGATACGCAGTATTTT. Translating gives CASSQRQGTDTQYF.

This clonotype showed up many times. This chain joins TRBV10-1 and TRBJ2-1, with D perhaps assigned TRBD1 or TRBD2 (6 bases each). Per germline, CDR1 WNHNN and CDR2 SYGVQD (reference sequence). This CDR3 is 15 amino acids long. V was clipped by 6 bases and J by 0 bases, with 12 bases between them. CDR3 in amino acids: CASSAGHGSYNEQFF. CDR3 in DNA: TGCGCCAGCAGCGCGGGACACGGCTCCTACAATGAGCAGTTCTTC.

This clonotype came up a few times. For the CDR3, the DNA is TGTGCCAGCAGTTCCCCGACCGACCTTGATACGCAGTATTTT. It is translated as CASSSPTDLDTQYF. The rearrangement links TRBV12-3 or TRBV12-4 to TRBJ2-3; no clear D. The CDR3 has 14 amino acids. V lost 4 bases to trimming and J lost 6 bases, with 14 bases between them.

The chain recombines TRBV4-1 with TRBJ1-5; no firm D call. This CDR3 is built from 15 residues. V lost 1 base, J lost 0 bases, and 7 bases lay in between. Germline CDR1 and CDR2: MGHRA and YSYEKL. This chain's CDR3 is CASSQAEYSNQPQHF. DNA of the CDR3: TGCGCCAGCAGCCAAGCGGAATATAGCAATCAGCCCCAGCATTTT.

This clonotype was observed a few times. J is TRBJ2-3 and V is TRBV20-1; D is perhaps TRBD1 or TRBD2 (5 bases each). CDR3 size: 17 residues. The germline CDR1 and CDR2 sequences are DFQATT and SNEGSKA (reference sequence). Trimming cost V 5 bases and J 1 base, with 22 bases left between them. CDR3 nucleotides: TGCAGTGCTGCCGTTCCCGGGGCAGGGTTTCGCACAGATACGCAGTATTTT. It is translated as CSAAVPGAGFRTDTQYF.

Details on this clonotype: This may be a read error: a much more frequent sequence differs by one nucleotide. The V gene is TRBV5-1, the J gene TRBJ2-1, with 12 positions matching TRBD2. The CDR3 has 15 residues. Per germline, CDR1 SGHRS and CDR2 YFSETQ. The V segment lost 3 bases and the J segment 7 bases; nucleotides outside the gene matches: 5. CDR3 sequence: CASSWTSGKANEQFF. In nucleotides, the CDR3 is TGCGCCAGCAGCTGGACTAGCGGGAAGGCGAATGAGCAGTTCTTC.

In its sample, this clonotype was seen a few times. This rearrangement joins TRBV20-1 to TRBJ2-3, with D possibly being TRBD2 (6 bases). With 3 bases removed from V and 1 base from J, the gap between germline ends came to 11 bases. Germline values: CDR1 DFQATT, CDR2 SNEGSKA (reference sequence). The CDR3 has 14 amino acids. In nucleotides, the CDR3 is TGCAGTGCTAGGGGCGGGGTAGGCACAGATACGCAGTATTTT. Translating gives CSARGGVGTDTQYF.

This clonotype came up a few times. The gene calls are TRBV25-1 and TRBJ1-2; weak D call: TRBD1 (6 bases). Germline values: CDR1 MGHDK, CDR2 SYGVNS. This CDR3 spans 14 amino acids. V lost 7 bases and J 2 bases, leaving 14 bases between the germline ends. CDR3 amino acids: CASTPGTGNYGYTF. The DNA of the CDR3 is TGTGCCAGCACCCCCGGAACAGGGAACTATGGCTACACCTTC.

V gene TRBV25-1 combines with J gene TRBJ2-7; maybe TRBD1 (6 bases). Germline loops: CDR1 MGHDK, CDR2 SYGVNS. The CDR3 length is 16 residues. Trimming stripped 0 bases from V and 2 bases from J, with 14 bases between. The DNA of the CDR3 is TGTGCCAGCAGTGAATATTACACAGACAGGACCTACGAGCAGTACTTC. Its translation: CASSEYYTDRTYEQYF.